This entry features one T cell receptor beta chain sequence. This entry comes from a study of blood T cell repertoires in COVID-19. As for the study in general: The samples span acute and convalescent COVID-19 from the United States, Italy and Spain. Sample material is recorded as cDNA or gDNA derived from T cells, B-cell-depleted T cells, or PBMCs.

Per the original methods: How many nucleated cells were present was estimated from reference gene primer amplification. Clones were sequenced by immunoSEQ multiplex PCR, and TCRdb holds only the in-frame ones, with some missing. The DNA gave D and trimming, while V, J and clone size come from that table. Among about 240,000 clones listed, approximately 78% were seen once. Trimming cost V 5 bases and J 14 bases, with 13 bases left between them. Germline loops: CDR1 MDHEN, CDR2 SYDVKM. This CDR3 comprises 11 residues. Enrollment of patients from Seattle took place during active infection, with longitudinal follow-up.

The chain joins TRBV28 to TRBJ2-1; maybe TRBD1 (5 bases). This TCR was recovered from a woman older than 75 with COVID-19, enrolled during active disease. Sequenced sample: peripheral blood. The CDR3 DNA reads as TGTGCCAGCAGTACATACGGACAAGAGTTCTTC. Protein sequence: CASSTYGQEFF.